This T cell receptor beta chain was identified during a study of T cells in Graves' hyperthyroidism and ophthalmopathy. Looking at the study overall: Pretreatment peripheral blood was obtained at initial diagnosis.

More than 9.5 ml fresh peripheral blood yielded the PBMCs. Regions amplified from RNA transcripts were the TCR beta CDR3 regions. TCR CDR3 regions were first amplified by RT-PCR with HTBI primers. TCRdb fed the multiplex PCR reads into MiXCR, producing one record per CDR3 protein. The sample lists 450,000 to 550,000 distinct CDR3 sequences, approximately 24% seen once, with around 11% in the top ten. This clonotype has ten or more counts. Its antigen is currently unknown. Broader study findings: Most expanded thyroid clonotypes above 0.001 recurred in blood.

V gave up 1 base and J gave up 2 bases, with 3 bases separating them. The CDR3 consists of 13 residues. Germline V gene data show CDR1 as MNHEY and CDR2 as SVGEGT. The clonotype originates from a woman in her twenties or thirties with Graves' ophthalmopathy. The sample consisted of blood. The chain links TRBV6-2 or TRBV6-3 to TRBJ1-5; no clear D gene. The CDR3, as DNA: TGTGCCAGCAGTTACTTGGGCAATCAGCCCCAGCATTTT. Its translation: CASSYLGNQPQHF.